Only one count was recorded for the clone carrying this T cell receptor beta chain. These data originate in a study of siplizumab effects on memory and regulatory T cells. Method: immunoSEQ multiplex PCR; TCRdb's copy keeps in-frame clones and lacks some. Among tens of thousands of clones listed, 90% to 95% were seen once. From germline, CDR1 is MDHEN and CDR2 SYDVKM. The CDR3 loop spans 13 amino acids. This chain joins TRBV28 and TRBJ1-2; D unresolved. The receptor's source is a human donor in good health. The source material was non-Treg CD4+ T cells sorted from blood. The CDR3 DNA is TGTGCAGTTGGAGGGAGGGAATGGAATGGCTACACCTTC. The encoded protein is CAVGGREWNGYTF.